Reported below is one T cell receptor (beta chain). Its cognate antigen is unknown. Sequenced by immunoSEQ multiplex PCR; TCRdb stores in-frame clones only, minus some. The repertoire consists of about 5,000 clones, with more than 70% occurring once and the leading ten covering about 17%. This sample stems from a study of lymphopenia after photon versus proton radiotherapy. Study-wide points: Oligoclonal CD8+ Temra expansion after nadir drove photon patients' diversity drop. Better survival with proton therapy was suggested as possible, not demonstrated. Proton therapy kept repertoires fairly stable, unlike photons, which gained effector/memory cells.

There are 15 residues in the CDR3. Germline V gene lookup returns CDR1 MNHEY and CDR2 SVGAGI. Losses at the gene ends were 2 bases for V and 1 base for J; bases not matched to a gene: 4. This chain uses TRBV6-5 with TRBJ1-1; 7 bases are shared with TRBD1. The specimen comprised peripheral blood, sampled from a patient treated with photon-based radiotherapy. The sequence was obtained from a man aged 25 to 40 with gastric cancer. The DNA of the CDR3 is TGTGCCAGCAGTTACGGGGCAGGGGGGAACACTGAAGCTTTCTTT. This translates into CASSYGAGGNTEAFF.